This T cell receptor beta chain was captured in a study of Ad26.COV2.S vaccination and SARS-CoV-2 variants. Study-wide findings and caveats: Once vaccination had occurred, spike-specific CD8+ and CD4+ T cell responses reportedly showed substantial breadth. Similar non-spike TCR breadth was seen in vaccine and placebo recipients. While placebo recipients had lower spike-specific TCR breadth, vaccine recipients had more. There was a possibility that the TCR breadth and depth analyses underestimated total T cell responses.

The CDR3 has 16 residues. Trimming removed 2 bases from V and 9 bases from J; junction bases left unmatched: 7. The germline V gene encodes CDR1 MNHEY and CDR2 SVGAGI. Sequencing was performed with immunoSEQ multiplex PCR; in TCRdb, only in-frame clones are kept and a portion is missing. The sample yields fewer than 50,000 clones, roughly four fifths seen once. In regard to this clone: The antigen is not known.

This chain links TRBV6-5 with TRBJ1-6, with 10 bases fitting TRBD1. Sequences were derived from peripheral blood, sampled after recovery from COVID-19. This TCR was sampled from a human donor who had recovered from COVID-19. The CDR3 is CASSYRFRDRGSPLHF. The CDR3 DNA reads TGTGCCAGCAGTTACCGGTTCCGGGACAGGGGTTCACCCCTCCACTTT.